These 28 T cell receptor beta chains came from one sample sequenced in a study of cytomegalovirus exposure and HLA in healthy donors. PCR was performed using 60 Vbeta and 13 Jbeta primers. Assay used: immunoSEQ multiplex PCR; TCRdb lists only in-frame clones, some missing. The data show around 210,000 clones, with about 88% seen just once and 0.2% to 0.3% held by the top ten. The sequenced sample was PBMCs. These receptors were collected from a girl aged 2 to 10 in good health and CMV-seronegative.

The chain is built from TRBV21-1 and TRBJ1-2. TRBV21-1 is reported as a pseudogene. The CDR3 is made up of 16 amino acids. The CDR3 DNA is TGTGCCAGCAGCAAAGAGGGGGACGCGGGGGTCTATGGCTACACCTTC. Translated: CASSKEGDAGVYGYTF.

The chain combines TRBV15 with TRBJ2-1, with TRBD2 identical over 14 bases. CDR1 and CDR2 (germline): LNHNV, YYDKDF (reference sequence). The CDR3 runs 19 residues. V trimming: 0 bases; J trimming: 0 bases; junction bases outside the gene matches: 4. This CDR3 is CATSRDWGLAGASYNEQFF. For the CDR3, the DNA is TGTGCCACCAGCAGAGATTGGGGACTAGCGGGGGCCTCCTACAATGAGCAGTTCTTC.

This CDR3 is CASGRVTDTQYF. The CDR3, as DNA: TGTGCCAGCGGGAGGGTCACAGATACGCAGTATTTT. V and J are TRBV19 and TRBJ2-3; the match to TRBD2 covers 8 bases. Looked up from germline, CDR1 is LNHDA and CDR2 is SQIVND (reference sequence). The V and J ends lost 9 bases and 2 bases, in that order; junction bases with no gene match: 1. The CDR3 sequence is 12 residues long.

This chain uses TRBV5-6 with TRBJ2-7, with 7 bases lining up with TRBD2. CDR1 is SGHDT, CDR2 YYEEEE, per germline. This CDR3 has 15 amino acids. V was clipped by 3 bases and J by 2 bases; unmatched bases: 8. The DNA for the CDR3 is TGTGCCAGCAGCTCTAGACTAGCCGGTCCCTACGAGCAGTACTTC. Protein product: CASSSRLAGPYEQYF.

This clone showed up just a few times. The rearrangement joins TRBV4-1 to TRBJ1-1, with 9 bases matching TRBD1. Germline V CDR1 and CDR2: MGHRA, YSYEKL. The CDR3 loop spans 17 amino acids. V gave up 2 bases and J gave up 0 bases; unmatched junction bases: 7. The CDR3 loop is CASSQRFGQGMNTEAFF. In DNA form, the CDR3 reads TGCGCCAGCAGCCAACGTTTTGGACAGGGGATGAACACTGAAGCTTTCTTT.

The chain has TRBV18 and TRBJ1-2; possible D gene TRBD1, 5 bases. The CDR3 sequence is 14 residues long. Per the germline V gene, CDR1 is KGHSH and CDR2 is LQKENI. V was pared by 3 bases and J by 4 bases, with 12 bases between. CDR3 bases: TGTGCCAGCTCACCGGTGGACACCATCTATGGCTACACCTTC. It is translated as CASSPVDTIYGYTF.

The chain uses TRBV25-1 and TRBJ2-4, with a possible D match to TRBD2 (7 bases). CDR3 size: 14 residues. Trimming removed 9 bases at V and 3 bases at J, with 15 bases between. The germline V gene has CDR1 MGHDK and CDR2 SYGVNS. The CDR3 protein is CASERGGDKNIQYF. CDR3 nucleotides: TGTGCCAGTGAGAGAGGGGGGGACAAAAACATTCAGTACTTC.

The V call is TRBV5-4, the J call TRBJ2-5; TRBD1 might be the D (5 bases). Trimming stripped 4 bases from V and 1 base from J, with 11 bases between. From germline, CDR1 is SGHNT and CDR2 YYREEE (reference sequence). The CDR3 totals 14 residues. CDR3 sequence: CASSMTVAQETQYF. As DNA, the CDR3 is TGTGCCAGCAGCATGACAGTGGCCCAAGAGACCCAGTACTTC.

The chain joins TRBV18 to TRBJ1-1, with D perhaps matching TRBD1 (5 bases). Germline CDR1 is KGHSH and CDR2 is LQKENI. The CDR3 length is 15 residues. V was cut by 1 base and J by 5 bases, with 14 bases left in between. CDR3 bases: TGTGCCAGCTCACCACTCTCGGGTAGGGGAACTGAAGCTTTCTTT. Translating it yields CASSPLSGRGTEAFF. The entire variable domain, with the rest obtained from reference TRBV18 and TRBJ1-1, is as follows: NAGVMQNPRHLVRRRGQEARLRCSPMKGHSHVYWYRQLPEEGLKFMVYLQKENIIDESGMPKERFSAEFPKEGPSILRIQQVVRGDSAAYFCASSPLSGRGTEAFFGQGTRLTVV.

The J gene is TRBJ1-6, the V gene TRBV2; 10 positions agree with TRBD1. Trimming removed 4 bases from V and 7 bases from J; junction bases left unmatched: 19. The germline gives CDR1 SNHLY, CDR2 FYNNEI. The CDR3 contains 20 residues. The CDR3 DNA is TGTGCCAGCAGTGGGGCATCGGGACAGGGGAAGGGGAGCTGGAATTCACCCCTCCACTTT. Translating gives CASSGASGQGKGSWNSPLHF.

The J gene is TRBJ2-4, the V gene TRBV4-2; maybe TRBD2 (6 bases). Trimming removed 4 bases at V and 2 bases at J, with 9 bases between. This CDR3 is built from 14 residues. From germline, CDR1 is LGHNA and CDR2 YNFKEQ. The CDR3 protein is CASSRRDSKNIQYF. The CDR3, as DNA: TGTGCCAGCAGCCGCCGGGACTCCAAAAACATTCAGTACTTC.

The chain is built from TRBV18 and TRBJ2-7; 11 bases agree with TRBD1. The V gene end was trimmed by 4 bases and the J gene end by 6 bases; junction bases not matched to a gene: 8. Germline V gene data show CDR1 as KGHSH and CDR2 as LQKENI. CDR3 length: 15 residues. The DNA for the CDR3 is TGTGCCAGCTCACGTACCGGGACAGGGGGTTCCGAGCAGTACTTC. This sequence encodes CASSRTGTGGSEQYF.

This clone was seen just once. This chain links TRBV2 with TRBJ1-6, with 7 bases identical to TRBD1. The CDR3 runs 15 residues. Per germline, CDR1 SNHLY and CDR2 FYNNEI. V lost 3 bases to trimming and J lost 9 bases; unmatched junction nucleotides: 8. CDR3 sequence (DNA): TGTGCCAGCAGTGAGGAGGGGGCATTCAGTTCACCCCTCCACTTT. Protein product: CASSEEGAFSSPLHF.

This chain uses TRBV9 with TRBJ1-3; possibly TRBD1 for D (6 bases). This CDR3 comprises 15 residues. Germline V lookup: CDR1 SGDLS, CDR2 YYNGEE. Trimming left V 3 bases short and J 0 bases short, with 10 bases between. CDR3 in DNA: TGTGCCAGCAGCGCAGGGGAAACCTCTGGAAACACCATATATTTT. It yields the protein CASSAGETSGNTIYF.

This rearrangement joins TRBV11-2 to TRBJ1-4; 9 bases agree with TRBD1. This CDR3 comprises 16 residues. J was trimmed by 3 bases and V by 5 bases; bases with no gene match: 7. Germline V CDR1 and CDR2: SGHAT, FQNNGV. CDR3 region: CASSLDRGGANEKLFF. CDR3 bases: TGTGCCAGCAGCCTGGACAGGGGAGGAGCTAATGAAAAACTGTTTTTT.

The chain links TRBV18 to TRBJ2-5; D is possibly TRBD2 (7 bases). This CDR3 has 15 residues. CDR1 and CDR2 (germline): KGHSH, LQKENI. The germline V and J ends were trimmed by 3 bases and 1 base, with 12 bases remaining between them. The CDR3 is CASSPTRGAQETQYF. CDR3 DNA sequence: TGTGCCAGCTCACCCACTCGGGGGGCCCAAGAGACCCAGTACTTC.

V gene TRBV30 combines with J gene TRBJ2-1, with 9 nucleotides matching TRBD2. The CDR3 has 15 amino acids. Trimming at V came to 2 bases and at J to 8 bases, leaving 10 bases not matched to a gene. Germline CDR1 reads GTSNPN; CDR2 reads SVGIG (reference sequence). The CDR3 here is CAWSTLLSSGDEQFF. Here the CDR3 DNA reads TGTGCCTGGAGTACACTCCTCTCTAGCGGGGATGAGCAGTTCTTC. The full variable domain, with the rest looked up from reference TRBV30 and TRBJ2-1, is SQTIHQWPATLVQPVGSPLSLECTVEGTSNPNLYWYRQAAGRGLQLLFYSVGIGQISSEVPQNLSASRPQDRQFILSSKKLLLSDSGFYLCAWSTLLSSGDEQFFGPGTRLTVL.

The chain links TRBV5-4 to TRBJ2-7, with 15 bases lining up with TRBD2. The V gene end was trimmed by 3 bases and the J gene end by 2 bases; junction bases not matched to a gene: 3. CDR3 length: 16 residues. Germline CDR1 and CDR2: SGHNT and YYREEE (reference sequence). The CDR3 coding sequence is TGTGCCAGCAGCTGGGGACTAGCGGGAGGCCCCTACGAGCAGTACTTC. This encodes CASSWGLAGGPYEQYF.

This clone has just a few counts. The chain recombines TRBV7-9 with TRBJ1-1, with TRBD1 matching over 7 bases. The germline V gene has CDR1 SEHNR and CDR2 FQNEAQ (reference sequence). V lost 2 bases, J lost 3 bases, and 3 bases stayed unmatched. This CDR3 has 14 amino acids. CDR3 DNA sequence: TGTGCCAGCAGCTTAAGGCAGGGGGACACTGAAGCTTTCTTT. Amino acids: CASSLRQGDTEAFF. Using reference TRBV7-9 and TRBJ1-1 for the parts outside the CDR3, the full variable domain is DTGVSQNPRHKITKRGQNVTFRCDPISEHNRLYWYRQTLGQGPEFLTYFQNEAQLEKSRLLSDRFSAERPKGSFSTLEIQRTEQGDSAMYLCASSLRQGDTEAFFGQGTRLTVV.

J is TRBJ1-6 and V is TRBV6-1; a weak D match, TRBD1 (6 bases). V lost 6 bases and J lost 6, with 12 bases in between. The CDR3 contains 14 residues. CDR1 MNHNS and CDR2 SASEGT come from the germline V gene. Here the CDR3 DNA reads TGTGCCAGCAGCCGGGACATACCTAATTCACCCCTCCACTTT. Protein sequence: CASSRDIPNSPLHF.

The V and J genes are TRBV5-1 and TRBJ2-3, with 13 bases lining up with TRBD2. The CDR3 loop spans 16 amino acids. Germline V gene lookup returns CDR1 SGHRS and CDR2 YFSETQ. V was pared by 4 bases and J by 3 bases, with 5 bases of the junction left unmatched. In DNA form, the CDR3 reads TGCGCCAGCAGCATCGGACTAGCGGGAGCGACAGATACGCAGTATTTT. It yields the protein CASSIGLAGATDTQYF.

This chain links TRBV6-1 with TRBJ1-5; D is unclear. V lost 8 bases and J 0 bases, leaving 11 bases between the germline ends. CDR3 length equals 14 residues. CDR1 is MNHNS, CDR2 SASEGT, per germline. CDR3 sequence (DNA): TGTGCCAGCGAGTCGGGTCGTAGCAATCAGCCCCAGCATTTT. This encodes CASESGRSNQPQHF.

This clone occurred once. This chain uses TRBV5-1 with TRBJ2-7; 10 bases fit TRBD2. The CDR3 contains 15 residues. Germline assignment: CDR1 SGHRS and CDR2 YFSETQ. The junction had 4 bases not matched to a gene; V was cut back by 4 bases and J by 0 bases. DNA of the CDR3: TGCGCCAGCAGCCTAGGGACTAGCGTCTCCTACGAGCAGTACTTC. This codes for CASSLGTSVSYEQYF.

The chain employs TRBV7-6 and TRBJ2-4; 7 bases match TRBD2. The V gene's germline CDR1 is SGHVS and CDR2 FNYEAQ. Trimming at V came to 5 bases and at J to 0 bases, leaving 13 bases not matched to a gene. CDR3 length: 18 residues. CDR3 in amino acids: CASSPLAWEGLAKNIQYF. As DNA, the CDR3 is TGTGCCAGCAGCCCACTAGCCTGGGAGGGCCTAGCCAAAAACATTCAGTACTTC. Using reference TRBV7-6 and TRBJ2-4 for the parts outside the CDR3, the full variable domain is GAGVSQSPRYKVTKRGQDVALRCDPISGHVSLYWYRQALGQGPEFLTYFNYEAQQDKSGLPNDRFSAERPEGSISTLTIQRTEQRDSAMYRCASSPLAWEGLAKNIQYFGAGTRLSVL.

V and J are TRBV6-1 and TRBJ2-7; 11 bases fit TRBD1. The CDR3 is 14 residues long. V trimming: 4 bases; J trimming: 5 bases; junction bases outside the gene matches: 4. Germline assignment: CDR1 MNHNS and CDR2 SASEGT. CDR3 bases: TGTGCCAGCAGTGCAGGGACAGGGGGAGACGAGCAGTACTTC. Amino acid sequence: CASSAGTGGDEQYF.

The genes are TRBV5-3 and TRBJ1-1; a possible D gene is TRBD1 (6 bases). TRBV5-3 is filed as an ORF, its function uncertain. V gave up 2 bases and J gave up 3 bases, with 11 bases separating them. The CDR3 extends over 14 amino acids. The CDR3 sequence is CARSLRGGYTEAFF. DNA of the CDR3: TGTGCCAGAAGCTTAAGAGGGGGTTACACTGAAGCTTTCTTT.

The V and J genes are TRBV11-2 and TRBJ1-4; TRBD1 is a possible D gene (6 bases). V lost 0 bases to trimming and J lost 6 bases, with 11 bases between them. Per the germline V gene, CDR1 is SGHAT and CDR2 is FQNNGV. The CDR3 runs 15 residues. The DNA of the CDR3 is TGTGCCAGCAGCTTAGAGTGGGGGCTGCATGAAAAACTGTTTTTT. It translates to CASSLEWGLHEKLFF.

The chain links TRBV29-1 to TRBJ1-1; 7 bases line up with TRBD1. Germline assignment: CDR1 SQVTM and CDR2 ANQGSEA. CDR3 length: 14 amino acids. V dropped 2 bases and J dropped 5; count of bases not matched to a gene: 8. The CDR3 region is CSVEPRGIGTEAFF. The CDR3 nucleotides are TGCAGCGTTGAACCCAGGGGGATTGGGACTGAAGCTTTCTTT.